Shown below are 2 T cell receptor beta chains from a single sample sequenced in a study of T-cell reconstitution after alpha-beta-depleted transplantation in children. Unique molecular identifiers were used in preparing the TCRbeta library. TCRdb used MiXCR to reprocess the PCR reads, holding one entry per CDR3 protein. The profile shows 600,000 to 700,000 distinct CDR3 sequences, over 15% of them singletons. Source: PBMCs from the stem cell graft donor, taken from the stem cell graft. The source of these receptors is a human donor who donated a stem cell graft to a child with acute myeloid leukemia.

This clonotype was recorded a few times. The V gene is TRBV5-1, the J gene TRBJ2-3, with TRBD2 matching over 8 bases. Germline trimming cut 4 bases from V and 0 bases from J; bases unmatched to any gene: 7. CDR1 is SGHRS and CDR2 is YFSETQ in the germline V gene. The CDR3 consists of 16 residues. CDR3 in amino acids: CASSPSGGLSTDTQYF. DNA of the CDR3: TGCGCCAGCAGCCCCAGCGGGGGCTTGAGCACAGATACGCAGTATTTT.

This chain connects TRBV24-1 to TRBJ2-1; TRBD2 agrees at 10 bases. The germline V gene has CDR1 KGHDR and CDR2 SFDVKD. V gave up 6 bases and J gave up 5 bases; unmatched junction bases: 9. The CDR3 runs 16 residues. In DNA, the CDR3 is TGTGCCACCAGTTTTAGCGGGGGGCGGAAGGACAATGAGCAGTTCTTC. This codes for CATSFSGGRKDNEQFF.